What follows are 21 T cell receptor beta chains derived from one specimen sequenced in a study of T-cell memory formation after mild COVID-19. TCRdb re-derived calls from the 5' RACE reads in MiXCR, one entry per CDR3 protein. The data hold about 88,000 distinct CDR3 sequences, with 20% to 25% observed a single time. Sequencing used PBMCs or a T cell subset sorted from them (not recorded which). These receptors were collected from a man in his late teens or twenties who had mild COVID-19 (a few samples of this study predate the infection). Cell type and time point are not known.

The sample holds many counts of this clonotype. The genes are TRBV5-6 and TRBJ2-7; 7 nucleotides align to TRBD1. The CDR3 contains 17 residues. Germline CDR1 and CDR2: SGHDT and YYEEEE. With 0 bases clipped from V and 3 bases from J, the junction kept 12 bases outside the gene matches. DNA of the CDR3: TGTGCCAGCAGCTTGGCCTTGGGGACAGCTACTCTCTACGAGCAGTACTTC. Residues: CASSLALGTATLYEQYF. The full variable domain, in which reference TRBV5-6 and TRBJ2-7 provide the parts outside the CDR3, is DAGVTQSPTHLIKTRGQQVTLRCSPKSGHDTVSWYQQALGQGPQFIFQYYEEEERQRGNFPDRFSGHQFPNYSSELNVNALLLGDSALYLCASSLALGTATLYEQYFGPGTRLTVT.

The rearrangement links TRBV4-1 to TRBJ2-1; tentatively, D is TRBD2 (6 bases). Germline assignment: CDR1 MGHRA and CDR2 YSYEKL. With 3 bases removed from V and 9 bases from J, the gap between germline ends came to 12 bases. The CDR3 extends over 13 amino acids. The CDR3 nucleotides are TGCGCCAGCAGCCACGTCCGGGACTTTGAGCAGTTCTTC. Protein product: CASSHVRDFEQFF.

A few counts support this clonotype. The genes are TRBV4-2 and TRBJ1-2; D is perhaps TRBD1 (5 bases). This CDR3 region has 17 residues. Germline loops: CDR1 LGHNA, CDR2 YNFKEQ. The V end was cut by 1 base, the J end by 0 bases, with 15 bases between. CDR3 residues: CASSQGGSRDANYGYTF. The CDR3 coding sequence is TGTGCCAGCAGCCAAGGGGGGAGCAGGGACGCTAACTATGGCTACACCTTC.

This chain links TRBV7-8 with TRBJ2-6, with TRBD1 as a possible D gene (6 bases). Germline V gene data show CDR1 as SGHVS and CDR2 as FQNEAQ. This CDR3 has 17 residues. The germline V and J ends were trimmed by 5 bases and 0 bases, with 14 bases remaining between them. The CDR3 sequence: CASSKLRDTSGANVLTF. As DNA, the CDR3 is TGTGCCAGCAGCAAACTCCGGGACACCTCTGGGGCCAACGTCCTGACTTTC.

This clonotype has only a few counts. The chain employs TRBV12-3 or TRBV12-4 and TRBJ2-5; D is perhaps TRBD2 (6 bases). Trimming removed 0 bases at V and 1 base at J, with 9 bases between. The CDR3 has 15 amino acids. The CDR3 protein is CASSLALGGQETQYF. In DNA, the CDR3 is TGTGCCAGCAGTTTAGCGCTGGGGGGCCAAGAGACCCAGTACTTC.

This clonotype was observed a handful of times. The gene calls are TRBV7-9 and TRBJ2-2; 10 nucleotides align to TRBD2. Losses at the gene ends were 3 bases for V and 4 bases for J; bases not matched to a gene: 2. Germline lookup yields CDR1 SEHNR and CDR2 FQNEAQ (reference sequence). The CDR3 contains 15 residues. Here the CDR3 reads CASSFSGGATGELFF. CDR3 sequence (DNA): TGTGCCAGCAGCTTCAGCGGGGGGGCCACCGGGGAGCTGTTTTTT.

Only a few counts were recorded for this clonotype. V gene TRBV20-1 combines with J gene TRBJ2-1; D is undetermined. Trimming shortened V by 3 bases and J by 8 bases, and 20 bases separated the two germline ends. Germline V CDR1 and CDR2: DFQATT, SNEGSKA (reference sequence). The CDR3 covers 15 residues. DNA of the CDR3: TGCAGTGCTAGTCCGTCGGACGTCAATTGGGATGAGCAGTTCTTC. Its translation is CSASPSDVNWDEQFF.

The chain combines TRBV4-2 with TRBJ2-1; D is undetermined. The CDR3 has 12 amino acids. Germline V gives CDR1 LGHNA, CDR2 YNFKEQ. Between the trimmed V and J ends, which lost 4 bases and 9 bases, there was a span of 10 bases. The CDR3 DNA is TGTGCCAGCAGCCCGGGTCGAGGTGAGCAGTTCTTC. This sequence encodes CASSPGRGEQFF.

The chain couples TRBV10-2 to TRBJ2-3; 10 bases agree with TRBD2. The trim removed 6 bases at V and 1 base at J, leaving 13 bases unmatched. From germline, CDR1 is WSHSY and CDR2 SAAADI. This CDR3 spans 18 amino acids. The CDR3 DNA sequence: TGCGCCAGCAGCGAAGGGCTAGCGGGGGTTTGGGGCACAGATACGCAGTATTTT. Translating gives CASSEGLAGVWGTDTQYF.

CDR3 sequence (DNA): TGTGCCAGCAGTACATCTAGGGGGTTGCAGTACGTC. Residues: CASSTSRGLQYV. V is TRBV6-2 or TRBV6-3 and J is TRBJ2-7; weak D call: TRBD1 (6 bases). Germline CDR1 reads MNHEY; CDR2 reads SVGEGT. With 5 bases removed from V and 9 bases from J, the gap between germline ends came to 14 bases. The CDR3 has 12 amino acids.

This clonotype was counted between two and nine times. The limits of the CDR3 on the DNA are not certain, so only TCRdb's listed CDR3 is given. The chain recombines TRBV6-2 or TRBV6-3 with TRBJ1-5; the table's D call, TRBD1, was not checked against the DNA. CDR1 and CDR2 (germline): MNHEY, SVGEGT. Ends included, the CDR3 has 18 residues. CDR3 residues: CASSYSIGFGQGDQPQHF.

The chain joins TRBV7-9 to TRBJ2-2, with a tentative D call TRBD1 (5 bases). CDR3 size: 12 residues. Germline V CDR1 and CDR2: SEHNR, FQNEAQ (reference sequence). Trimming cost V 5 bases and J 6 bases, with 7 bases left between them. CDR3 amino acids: CASSKGPGELFF. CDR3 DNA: TGTGCCAGCAGCAAGGGGCCCGGGGAGCTGTTTTTT.

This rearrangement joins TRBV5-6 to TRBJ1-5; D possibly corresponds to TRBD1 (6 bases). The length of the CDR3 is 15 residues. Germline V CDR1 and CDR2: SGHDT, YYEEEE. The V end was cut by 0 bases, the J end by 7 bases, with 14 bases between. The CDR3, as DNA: TGTGCCAGCAGCTTGGAGGGGGGCCGTGGGCAGCCCCAGCATTTT. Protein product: CASSLEGGRGQPQHF.

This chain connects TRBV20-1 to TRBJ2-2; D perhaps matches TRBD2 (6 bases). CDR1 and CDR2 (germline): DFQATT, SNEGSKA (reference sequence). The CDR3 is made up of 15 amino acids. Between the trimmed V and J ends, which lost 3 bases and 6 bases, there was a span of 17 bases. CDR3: CSARSGVPASGELFF. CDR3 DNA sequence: TGCAGTGCTAGGTCGGGGGTGCCCGCCTCCGGGGAGCTGTTTTTT.

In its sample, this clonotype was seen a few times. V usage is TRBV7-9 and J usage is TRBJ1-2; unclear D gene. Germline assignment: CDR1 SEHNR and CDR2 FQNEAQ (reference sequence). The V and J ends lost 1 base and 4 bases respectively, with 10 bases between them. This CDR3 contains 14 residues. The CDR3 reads CASSLGGSRYGYTF. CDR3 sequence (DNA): TGTGCCAGCAGCTTAGGGGGTAGTCGCTATGGCTACACCTTC.

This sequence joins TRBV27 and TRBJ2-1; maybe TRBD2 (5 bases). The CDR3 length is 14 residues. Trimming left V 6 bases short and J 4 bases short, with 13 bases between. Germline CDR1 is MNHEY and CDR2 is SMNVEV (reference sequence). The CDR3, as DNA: TGTGCCAGCAGGTTCCCGGGGTCTTACAATGAGCAGTTCTTC. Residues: CASRFPGSYNEQFF.

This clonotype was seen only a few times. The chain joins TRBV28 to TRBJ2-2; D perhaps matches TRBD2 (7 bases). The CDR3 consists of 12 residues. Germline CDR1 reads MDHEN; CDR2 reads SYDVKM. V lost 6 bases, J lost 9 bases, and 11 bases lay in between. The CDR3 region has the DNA TGTGCCAGCAGCCACGGGGGGCGGGAGCTGTTTTTT. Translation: CASSHGGRELFF.

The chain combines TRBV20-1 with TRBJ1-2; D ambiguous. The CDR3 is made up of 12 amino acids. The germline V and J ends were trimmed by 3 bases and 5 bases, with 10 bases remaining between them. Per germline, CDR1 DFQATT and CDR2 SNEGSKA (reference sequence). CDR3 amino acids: CSASPGLYGYTF. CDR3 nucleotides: TGCAGTGCTAGCCCCGGGTTATATGGCTACACCTTC.

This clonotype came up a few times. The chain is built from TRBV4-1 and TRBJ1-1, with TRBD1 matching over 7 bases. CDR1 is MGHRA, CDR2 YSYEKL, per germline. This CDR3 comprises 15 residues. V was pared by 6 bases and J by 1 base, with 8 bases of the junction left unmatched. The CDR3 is CASRGEGAENTEAFF. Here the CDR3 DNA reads TGCGCCAGCAGGGGGGAGGGGGCAGAGAACACTGAAGCTTTCTTT.

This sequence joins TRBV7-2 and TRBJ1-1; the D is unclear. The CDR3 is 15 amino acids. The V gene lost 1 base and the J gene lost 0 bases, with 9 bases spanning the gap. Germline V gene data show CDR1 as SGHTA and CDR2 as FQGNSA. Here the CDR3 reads CASSLDSGMNTEAFF. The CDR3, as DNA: TGTGCCAGCAGCTTAGACTCGGGAATGAACACTGAAGCTTTCTTT. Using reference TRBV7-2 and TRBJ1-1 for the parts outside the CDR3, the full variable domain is GAGVSQSPSNKVTEKGKDVELRCDPISGHTALYWYRQSLGQGLEFLIYFQGNSAPDKSGLPSDRFSAERTGGSVSTLTIQRTQQEDSAVYLCASSLDSGMNTEAFFGQGTRLTVV.

The chain's CDR3 is CASTAGGYTEDTQYF. The CDR3, as DNA: TGTGCCAGCACCGCGGGGGGGTATACGGAAGATACGCAGTATTTT. This chain links TRBV12-3 or TRBV12-4 with TRBJ2-3; TRBD2 matches at 9 bases. This CDR3 has 15 amino acids. The junction had 10 bases not matched to a gene; V was cut back by 7 bases and J by 5 bases.